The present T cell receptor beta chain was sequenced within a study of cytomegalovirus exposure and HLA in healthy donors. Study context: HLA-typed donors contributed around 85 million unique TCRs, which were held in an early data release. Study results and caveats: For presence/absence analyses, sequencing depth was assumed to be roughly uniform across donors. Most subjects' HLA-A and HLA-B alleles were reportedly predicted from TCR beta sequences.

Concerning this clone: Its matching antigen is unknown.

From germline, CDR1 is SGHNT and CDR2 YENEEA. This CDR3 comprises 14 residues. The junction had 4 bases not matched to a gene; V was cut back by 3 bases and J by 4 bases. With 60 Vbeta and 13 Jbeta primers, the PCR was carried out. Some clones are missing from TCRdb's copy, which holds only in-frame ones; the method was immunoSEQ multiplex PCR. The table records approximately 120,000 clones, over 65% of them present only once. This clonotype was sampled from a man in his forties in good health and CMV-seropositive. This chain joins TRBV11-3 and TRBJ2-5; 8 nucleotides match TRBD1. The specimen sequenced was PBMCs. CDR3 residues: CASSFSGGGETQYF. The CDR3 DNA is TGTGCCAGCAGCTTCTCAGGGGGCGGAGAGACCCAGTACTTC.